This T cell receptor beta chain was sequenced in a study of blood T cell repertoires in COVID-19. Study as a whole: The United States, Italy and Spain were the sources of the acute and convalescent COVID-19 samples.

The assay was immunoSEQ multiplex PCR, and TCRdb's table has in-frame clones only and misses some. The sample lists 180,000 or so clones; 86% were seen once. Germline trimming cut 10 bases from V and 10 bases from J; bases unmatched to any gene: 7. Germline assignment: CDR1 MGHRA and CDR2 YSYEKL. The length of the CDR3 is 11 residues. The origin of this receptor is a man younger than 35 with acute or convalescent COVID-19. The chain employs TRBV4-1 and TRBJ1-1, with 9 bases matching TRBD1. The source material was peripheral blood. The CDR3 spells CATAQGAIAFF. CDR3 nucleotide sequence: TGCGCCACCGCACAGGGGGCCATAGCTTTCTTT.